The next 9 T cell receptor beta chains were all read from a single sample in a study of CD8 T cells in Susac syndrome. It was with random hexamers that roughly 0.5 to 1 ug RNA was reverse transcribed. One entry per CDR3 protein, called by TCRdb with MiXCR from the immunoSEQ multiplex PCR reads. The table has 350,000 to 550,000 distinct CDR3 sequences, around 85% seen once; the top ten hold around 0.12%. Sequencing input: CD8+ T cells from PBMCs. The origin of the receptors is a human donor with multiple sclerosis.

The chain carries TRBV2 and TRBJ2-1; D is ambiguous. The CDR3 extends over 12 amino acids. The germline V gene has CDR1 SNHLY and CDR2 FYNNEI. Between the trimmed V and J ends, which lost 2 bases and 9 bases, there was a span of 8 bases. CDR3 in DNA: TGTGCCAGCAGTGAAATCCCCGGTGAGCAGTTCTTC. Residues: CASSEIPGEQFF.

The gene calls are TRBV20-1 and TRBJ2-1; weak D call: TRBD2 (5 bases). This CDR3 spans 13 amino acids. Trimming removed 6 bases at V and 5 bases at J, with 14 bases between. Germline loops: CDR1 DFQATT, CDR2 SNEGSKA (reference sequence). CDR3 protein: CSASETRDNEQFF. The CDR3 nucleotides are TGCAGTGCCAGCGAGACGAGGGACAATGAGCAGTTCTTC.

The CDR3 nucleotides are TGCGCCAGCAGCCGGGGACAGGGGCTGATTAATGAAAAACTGTTTTTT. Its protein product is CASSRGQGLINEKLFF. This chain links TRBV4-1 with TRBJ1-4; 10 nucleotides agree with TRBD1. The J segment lost 4 bases and the V segment lost 4 bases, leaving 6 bases of the junction unmatched. This CDR3 spans 16 amino acids. Per germline, CDR1 MGHRA and CDR2 YSYEKL.

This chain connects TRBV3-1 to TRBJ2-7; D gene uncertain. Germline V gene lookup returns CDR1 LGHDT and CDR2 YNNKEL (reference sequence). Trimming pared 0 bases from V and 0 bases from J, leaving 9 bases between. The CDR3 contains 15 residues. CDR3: CASSQEGSTSYEQYF. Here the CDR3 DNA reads TGTGCCAGCAGCCAAGAAGGATCGACCTCCTACGAGCAGTACTTC.

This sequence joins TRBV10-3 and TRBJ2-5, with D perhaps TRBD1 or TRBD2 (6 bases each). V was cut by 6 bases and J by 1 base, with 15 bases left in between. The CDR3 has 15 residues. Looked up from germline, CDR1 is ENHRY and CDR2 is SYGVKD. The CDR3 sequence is CAIREGVTTQETQYF. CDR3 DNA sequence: TGTGCCATCAGGGAGGGGGTAACCACCCAAGAGACCCAGTACTTC.

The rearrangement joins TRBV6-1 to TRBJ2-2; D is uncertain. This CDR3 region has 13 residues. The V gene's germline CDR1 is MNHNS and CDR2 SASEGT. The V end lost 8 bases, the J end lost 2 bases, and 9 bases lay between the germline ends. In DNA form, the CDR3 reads TGTGCCAGCTGGGCACCAAACACCGGGGAGCTGTTTTTT. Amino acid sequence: CASWAPNTGELFF.

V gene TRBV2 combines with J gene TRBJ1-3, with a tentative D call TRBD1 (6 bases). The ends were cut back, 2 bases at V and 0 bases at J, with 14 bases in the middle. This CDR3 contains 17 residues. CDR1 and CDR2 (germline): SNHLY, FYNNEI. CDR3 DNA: TGTGCCAGCAGTGAAAGCGTAGGGGGAGGCTCTGGAAACACCATATATTTT. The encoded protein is CASSESVGGGSGNTIYF.

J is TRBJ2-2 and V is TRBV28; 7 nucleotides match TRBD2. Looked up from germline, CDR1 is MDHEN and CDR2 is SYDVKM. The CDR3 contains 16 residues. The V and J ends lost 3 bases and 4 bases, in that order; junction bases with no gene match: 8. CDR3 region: CASSLEGRVLTGELFF. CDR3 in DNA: TGTGCCAGCAGTTTGGAAGGGAGGGTTCTCACCGGGGAGCTGTTTTTT.

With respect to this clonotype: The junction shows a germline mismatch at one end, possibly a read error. The CDR3 nucleotides read TGTGCCAGCAGTCAGGGGGGCAATCAGCCCCAGCATTTT. Translation gives CASSQGGNQPQHF. The chain employs TRBV4-1 and TRBJ1-5; 7 bases fit TRBD1. Germline V gene data show CDR1 as MGHRA and CDR2 as YSYEKL. CDR3 size: 13 residues.